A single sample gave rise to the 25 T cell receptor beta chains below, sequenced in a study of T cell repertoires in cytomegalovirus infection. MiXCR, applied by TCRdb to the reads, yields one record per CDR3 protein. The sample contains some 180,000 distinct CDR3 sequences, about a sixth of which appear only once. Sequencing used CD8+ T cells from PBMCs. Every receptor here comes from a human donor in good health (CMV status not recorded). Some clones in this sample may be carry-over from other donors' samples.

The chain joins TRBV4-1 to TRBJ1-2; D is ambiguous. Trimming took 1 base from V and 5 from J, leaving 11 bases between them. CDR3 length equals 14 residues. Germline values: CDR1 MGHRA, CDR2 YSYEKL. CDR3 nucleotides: TGCGCCAGCAGCCAAGTTCCGGAGTCGTATGGCTACACCTTC. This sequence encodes CASSQVPESYGYTF.

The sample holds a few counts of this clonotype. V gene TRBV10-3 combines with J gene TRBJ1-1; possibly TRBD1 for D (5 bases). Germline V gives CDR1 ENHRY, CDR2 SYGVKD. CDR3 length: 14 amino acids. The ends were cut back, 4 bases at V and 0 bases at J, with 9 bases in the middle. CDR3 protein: CAISVDTLNTEAFF. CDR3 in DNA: TGTGCCATCAGTGTGGACACCTTGAACACTGAAGCTTTCTTT.

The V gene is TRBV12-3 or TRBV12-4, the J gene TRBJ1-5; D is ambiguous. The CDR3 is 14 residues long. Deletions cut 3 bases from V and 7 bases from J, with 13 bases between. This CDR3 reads CASSLGTTLQPQHF. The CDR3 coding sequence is TGTGCCAGCAGTTTGGGCACTACCCTGCAGCCCCAGCATTTT.

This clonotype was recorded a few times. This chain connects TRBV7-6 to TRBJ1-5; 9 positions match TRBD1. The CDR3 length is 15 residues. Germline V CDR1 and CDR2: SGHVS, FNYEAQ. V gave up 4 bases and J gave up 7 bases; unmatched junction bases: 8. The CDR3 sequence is CASSSSTGGQQPQHF. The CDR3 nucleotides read TGTGCCAGCAGCTCGTCAACAGGGGGCCAACAGCCCCAGCATTTT. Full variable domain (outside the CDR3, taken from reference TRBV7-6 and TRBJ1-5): GAGVSQSPRYKVTKRGQDVALRCDPISGHVSLYWYRQALGQGPEFLTYFNYEAQQDKSGLPNDRFSAERPEGSISTLTIQRTEQRDSAMYRCASSSSTGGQQPQHFGDGTRLSIL.

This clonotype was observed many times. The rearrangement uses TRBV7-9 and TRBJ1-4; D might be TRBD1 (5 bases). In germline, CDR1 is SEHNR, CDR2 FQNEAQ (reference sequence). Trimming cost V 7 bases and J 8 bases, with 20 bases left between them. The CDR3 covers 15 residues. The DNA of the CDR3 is TGTGCCAGCACCCCATCAGGGTCACCTCGCGAAAAACTGTTTTTT. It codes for CASTPSGSPREKLFF.

This CDR3 is CASSINPNTEAFF. CDR3 in DNA: TGTGCCAGTAGTATCAACCCGAACACTGAAGCTTTCTTT. V gene TRBV19 combines with J gene TRBJ1-1; D not resolved. Germline V gives CDR1 LNHDA, CDR2 SQIVND (reference sequence). This CDR3 contains 13 residues. Trimming left V 3 bases short and J 1 base short, with 6 bases between.

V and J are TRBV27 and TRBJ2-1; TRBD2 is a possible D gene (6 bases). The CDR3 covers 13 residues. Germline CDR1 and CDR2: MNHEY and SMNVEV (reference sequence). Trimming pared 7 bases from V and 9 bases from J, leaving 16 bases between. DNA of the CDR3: TGTGCCAGCACTATCATATTGGGGGGTGAGCAGTTCTTC. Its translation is CASTIILGGEQFF.

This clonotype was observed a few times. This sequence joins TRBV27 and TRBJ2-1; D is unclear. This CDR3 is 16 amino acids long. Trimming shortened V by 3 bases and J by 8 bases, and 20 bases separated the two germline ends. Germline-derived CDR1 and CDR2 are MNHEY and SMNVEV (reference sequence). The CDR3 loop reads CASSLIGKARVDEQFF. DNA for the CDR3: TGTGCCAGCAGTTTGATTGGAAAGGCTAGAGTGGATGAGCAGTTCTTC.

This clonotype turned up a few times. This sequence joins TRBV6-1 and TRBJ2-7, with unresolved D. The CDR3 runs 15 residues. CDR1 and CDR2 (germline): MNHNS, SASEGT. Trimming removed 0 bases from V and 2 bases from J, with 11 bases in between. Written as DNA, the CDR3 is TGTGCCAGCAGTGAAGCCCACCTCCAGGCCTACGAGCAGTACTTC. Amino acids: CASSEAHLQAYEQYF.

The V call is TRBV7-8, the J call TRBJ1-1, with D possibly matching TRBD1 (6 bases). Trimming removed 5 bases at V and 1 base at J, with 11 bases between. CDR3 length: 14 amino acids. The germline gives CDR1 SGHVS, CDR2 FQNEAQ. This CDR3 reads CASSTTGKNTEAFF. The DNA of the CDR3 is TGTGCCAGCAGCACTACAGGGAAGAACACTGAAGCTTTCTTT.

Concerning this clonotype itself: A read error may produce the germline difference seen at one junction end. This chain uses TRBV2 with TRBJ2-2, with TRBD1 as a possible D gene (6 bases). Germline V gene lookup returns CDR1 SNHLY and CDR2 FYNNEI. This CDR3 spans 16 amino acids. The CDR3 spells CASREGQSRDTGELFF. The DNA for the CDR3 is TGTGCCAGCAGGGAAGGACAGTCGAGGGACACCGGGGAGCTGTTTTTT.

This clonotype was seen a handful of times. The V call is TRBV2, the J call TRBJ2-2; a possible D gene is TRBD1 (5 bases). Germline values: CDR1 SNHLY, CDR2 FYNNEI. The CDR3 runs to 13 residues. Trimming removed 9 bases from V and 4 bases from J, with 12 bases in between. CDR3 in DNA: TGTGCCAGTGCAGGGTGGAGCACCGGGGAGCTGTTTTTT. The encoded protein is CASAGWSTGELFF.

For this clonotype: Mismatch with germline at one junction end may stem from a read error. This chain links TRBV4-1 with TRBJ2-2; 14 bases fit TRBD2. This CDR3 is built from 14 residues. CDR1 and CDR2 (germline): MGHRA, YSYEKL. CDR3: CASSPGLAGGPWFF. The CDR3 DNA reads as TGTGCCAGCAGCCCTGGACTAGCGGGGGGCCCTTGGTTTTTT.

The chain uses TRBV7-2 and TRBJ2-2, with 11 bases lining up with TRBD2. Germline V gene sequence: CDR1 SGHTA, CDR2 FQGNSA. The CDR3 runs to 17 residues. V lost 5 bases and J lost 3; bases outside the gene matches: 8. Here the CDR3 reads CASSPVSGGAHTGELFF. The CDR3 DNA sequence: TGTGCCAGCAGCCCGGTTAGCGGGGGGGCCCACACCGGGGAGCTGTTTTTT. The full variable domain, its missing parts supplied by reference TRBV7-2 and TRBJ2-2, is GAGVSQSPSNKVTEKGKDVELRCDPISGHTALYWYRQSLGQGLEFLIYFQGNSAPDKSGLPSDRFSAERTGGSVSTLTIQRTQQEDSAVYLCASSPVSGGAHTGELFFGEGSRLTVL.

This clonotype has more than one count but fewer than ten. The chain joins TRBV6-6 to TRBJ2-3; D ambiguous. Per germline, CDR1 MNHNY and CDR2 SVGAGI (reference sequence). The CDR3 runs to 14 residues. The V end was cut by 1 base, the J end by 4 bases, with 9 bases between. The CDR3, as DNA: TGTGCCAGCAGTTACTTCGAAGGGCCAGATACGCAGTATTTT. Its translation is CASSYFEGPDTQYF.

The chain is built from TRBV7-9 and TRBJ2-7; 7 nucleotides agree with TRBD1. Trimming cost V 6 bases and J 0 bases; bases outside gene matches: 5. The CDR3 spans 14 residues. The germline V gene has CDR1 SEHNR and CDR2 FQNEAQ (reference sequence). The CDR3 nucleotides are TGTGCCAGCAGGGGGACAGCAATCTCCTACGAGCAGTACTTC. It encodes CASRGTAISYEQYF.

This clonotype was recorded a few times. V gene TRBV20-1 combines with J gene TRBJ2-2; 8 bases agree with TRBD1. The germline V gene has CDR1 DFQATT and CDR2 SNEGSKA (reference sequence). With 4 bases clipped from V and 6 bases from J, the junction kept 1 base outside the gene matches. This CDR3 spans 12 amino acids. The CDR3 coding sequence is TGCAGTGCTAACAGGGGGTCCGGGGAGCTGTTTTTT. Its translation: CSANRGSGELFF.

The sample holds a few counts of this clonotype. CDR3 protein: CASSYPLAGNTDTQYF. CDR3 nucleotides: TGTGCCAGCAGTTACCCACTAGCGGGGAACACAGATACGCAGTATTTT. This chain joins TRBV6-6 and TRBJ2-3, with 10 bases identical to TRBD2. Germline trimming cut 2 bases from V and 2 bases from J; bases unmatched to any gene: 4. Germline assignment: CDR1 MNHNY and CDR2 SVGAGI (reference sequence). The CDR3 consists of 16 residues.

CDR3 protein: CASSKGMNTEAFF. The CDR3 nucleotides read TGTGCCAGCAGCAAGGGGATGAACACTGAAGCTTTCTTT. The chain recombines TRBV27 with TRBJ1-1, with D perhaps TRBD1 (5 bases). CDR1 and CDR2 (germline): MNHEY, SMNVEV (reference sequence). This CDR3 comprises 13 residues. V gave up 6 bases and J gave up 0 bases, with 8 bases separating them.

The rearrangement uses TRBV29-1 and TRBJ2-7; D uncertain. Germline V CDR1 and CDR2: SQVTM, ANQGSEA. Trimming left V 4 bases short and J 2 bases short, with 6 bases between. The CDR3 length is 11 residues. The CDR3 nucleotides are TGCAGCGTTGGTGGCACCTACGAGCAGTACTTC. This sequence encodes CSVGGTYEQYF.

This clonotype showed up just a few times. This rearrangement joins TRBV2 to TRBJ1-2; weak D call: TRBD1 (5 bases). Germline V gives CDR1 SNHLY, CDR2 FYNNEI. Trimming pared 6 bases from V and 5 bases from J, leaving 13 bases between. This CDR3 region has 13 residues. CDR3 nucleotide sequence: TGTGCCAGCAGGGGGACGGAGACTTATGGCTACACCTTC. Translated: CASRGTETYGYTF.

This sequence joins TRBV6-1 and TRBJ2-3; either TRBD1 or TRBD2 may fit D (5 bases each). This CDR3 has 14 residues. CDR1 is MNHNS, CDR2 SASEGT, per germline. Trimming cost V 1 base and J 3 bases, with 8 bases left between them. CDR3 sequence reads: CASSEGGSTDTQYF. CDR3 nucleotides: TGTGCCAGCAGTGAAGGGGGGTCTACAGATACGCAGTATTTT.

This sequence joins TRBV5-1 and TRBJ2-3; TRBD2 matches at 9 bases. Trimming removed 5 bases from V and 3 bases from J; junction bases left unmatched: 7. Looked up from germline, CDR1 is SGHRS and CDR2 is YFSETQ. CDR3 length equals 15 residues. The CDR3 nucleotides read TGCGCCAGCAGATACGTAGCGGGGGAAACAGATACGCAGTATTTT. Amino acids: CASRYVAGETDTQYF.

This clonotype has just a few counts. The CDR3 spells CASSLRPGGWRDEKLFF. The CDR3 DNA is TGTGCCAGCAGCTTACGTCCAGGGGGCTGGAGGGATGAAAAACTGTTTTTT. The V and J genes are TRBV7-2 and TRBJ1-4; 8 bases match TRBD1. Germline CDR1 SGHTA, CDR2 FQGNSA. This CDR3 has 17 residues. V trimming: 2 bases; J trimming: 6 bases; junction bases outside the gene matches: 11.

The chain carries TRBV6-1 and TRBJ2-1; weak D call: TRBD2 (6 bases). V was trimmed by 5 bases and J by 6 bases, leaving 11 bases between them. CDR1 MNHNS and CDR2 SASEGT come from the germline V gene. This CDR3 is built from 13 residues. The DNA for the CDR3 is TGTGCCAGCAGTCCCCCGGGACTCAATGAGCAGTTCTTC. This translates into CASSPPGLNEQFF.